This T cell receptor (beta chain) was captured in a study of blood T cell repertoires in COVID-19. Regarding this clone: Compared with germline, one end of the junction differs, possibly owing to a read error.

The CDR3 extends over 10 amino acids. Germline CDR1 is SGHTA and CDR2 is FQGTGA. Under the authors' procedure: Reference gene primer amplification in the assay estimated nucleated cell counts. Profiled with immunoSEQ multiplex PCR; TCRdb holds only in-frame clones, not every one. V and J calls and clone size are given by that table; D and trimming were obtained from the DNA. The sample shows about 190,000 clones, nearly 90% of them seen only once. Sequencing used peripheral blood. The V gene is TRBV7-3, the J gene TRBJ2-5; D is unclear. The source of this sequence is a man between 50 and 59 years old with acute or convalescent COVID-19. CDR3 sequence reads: CASSFQAPNF. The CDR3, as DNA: TGTGCCAGCAGCTTCCAGGCCCCCAACTTC.